The 11 T cell receptor beta chains below all came from one sample that was sequenced in a study of shared clonotypes between healthy human individuals. The table came from immunoSEQ multiplex PCR; TCRdb's copy has only in-frame clones and leaves some out. The table lists a few hundred thousand clones, more than 95% of them singletons, with about 0.057% in the top ten. Sequencing was carried out using naive CD4+ T cells sorted from blood. The subset was: CD45RA+ positively selected. Every receptor here comes from a woman in her twenties or thirties in good health.

The chain joins TRBV6-5 to TRBJ1-2, with D possibly TRBD1 on 6 matching bases. The CDR3 has 15 amino acids. Germline values: CDR1 MNHEY, CDR2 SVGAGI. Trimming stripped 4 bases from V and 6 bases from J, with 18 bases between. CDR3 sequence: CASSFTGRGVDGYTF. CDR3 nucleotides: TGTGCCAGCAGTTTTACAGGGAGAGGGGTGGATGGCTACACCTTC.

This chain connects TRBV10-2 to TRBJ1-1; D gene uncertain. CDR3 length equals 13 residues. Germline loops: CDR1 WSHSY, CDR2 SAAADI. Trimming removed 3 bases at V and 5 bases at J, with 10 bases between. CDR3 coding DNA: TGCGCCAGCAGTGACGTCGGGCGGACTGAAGCTTTCTTT. It yields the protein CASSDVGRTEAFF.

The chain employs TRBV11-2 and TRBJ2-7; 9 bases are shared with TRBD1. This CDR3 region has 16 residues. V was pared by 3 bases and J by 0 bases, with 6 bases of the junction left unmatched. Germline assignment: CDR1 SGHAT and CDR2 FQNNGV. The CDR3 here is CASSLPGTGFSYEQYF. The CDR3 DNA reads as TGTGCCAGCAGCTTGCCGGGGACAGGGTTCTCCTACGAGCAGTACTTC.

This chain connects TRBV6-1 to TRBJ2-1; no clear D. Germline CDR1 is MNHNS and CDR2 is SASEGT. Trimming removed 3 bases from V and 3 bases from J, with 6 bases in between. The CDR3 contains 13 residues. The CDR3 loop reads CASSDKDYNEQFF. DNA for the CDR3: TGTGCCAGCAGTGATAAGGACTACAATGAGCAGTTCTTC.

In this sample, this clone turned up once. The J gene is TRBJ1-2, the V gene TRBV27, with 7 bases matching TRBD1. Germline lookup yields CDR1 MNHEY and CDR2 SMNVEV (reference sequence). There are 13 residues in the CDR3. The V and J ends lost 5 bases and 8 bases, in that order; junction bases with no gene match: 8. CDR3 residues: CASSSLGGYGYTF. The CDR3 nucleotides are TGTGCCAGCAGTAGTCTAGGGGGCTACGGCTACACCTTC.

The V gene is TRBV30, the J gene TRBJ1-5, with TRBD1 as a possible D gene (6 bases). Trimming left V 0 bases short and J 2 bases short, with 20 bases between. The CDR3 extends over 18 amino acids. The germline V gene encodes CDR1 GTSNPN and CDR2 SVGIG (reference sequence). Written as DNA, the CDR3 is TGTGCCTGGAGTGTTGTCCCCTCGACAGGAGCCCGCAATCAGCCCCAGCATTTT. Residues: CAWSVVPSTGARNQPQHF.

This clone was seen a single time. This chain uses TRBV10-1 with TRBJ2-2; 11 bases map to TRBD2. With 4 bases clipped from V and 6 bases from J, the junction kept 4 bases outside the gene matches. This CDR3 contains 15 residues. The germline CDR1 and CDR2 sequences are WNHNN and SYGVQD (reference sequence). In nucleotides, the CDR3 is TGCGCCAGCAGTGCCACTAGCGGGAGACCCGGGGAGCTGTTTTTT. This encodes CASSATSGRPGELFF.

This chain joins TRBV27 and TRBJ2-7; 9 bases match TRBD2. V was clipped by 7 bases and J by 0 bases; unmatched bases: 1. CDR3 size: 13 residues. Looked up from germline, CDR1 is MNHEY and CDR2 is SMNVEV (reference sequence). CDR3 nucleotide sequence: TGTGCCAGCATTAGCGGGAGCTCCTACGAGCAGTACTTC. Its protein is CASISGSSYEQYF.

The sample holds one count of this clone. This sample includes further DNA sequences coding for the same CDR3. The chain has TRBV28 and TRBJ1-1; D might be TRBD1 (6 bases). The CDR3 runs 14 residues. Germline lookup yields CDR1 MDHEN and CDR2 SYDVKM. V gave up 1 base and J gave up 2 bases, with 8 bases separating them. DNA for the CDR3: TGTGCCAGCAGTTTATCAGGGGTTAACACTGAAGCTTTCTTT. The encoded protein is CASSLSGVNTEAFF.

V usage is TRBV18 and J usage is TRBJ2-7; D is possibly TRBD2 (5 bases). V was shortened by 0 bases and J by 7 bases, with 13 bases between the two germline ends. The CDR3 consists of 14 residues. Germline CDR1 is KGHSH and CDR2 is LQKENI. Written as DNA, the CDR3 is TGTGCCAGCTCACCACCCGCAGGTTCGGGAGAGCAGTACTTC. Protein: CASSPPAGSGEQYF. Full variable domain (rest looked up from reference TRBV18 and TRBJ2-7): NAGVMQNPRHLVRRRGQEARLRCSPMKGHSHVYWYRQLPEEGLKFMVYLQKENIIDESGMPKERFSAEFPKEGPSILRIQQVVRGDSAAYFCASSPPAGSGEQYFGPGTRLTVT.

V usage is TRBV7-2 and J usage is TRBJ2-2; TRBD1 might be the D (6 bases). Germline V CDR1 and CDR2: SGHTA, FQGNSA. V was clipped by 1 base and J by 7 bases, with 13 bases between them. The CDR3 spans 15 residues. The DNA for the CDR3 is TGTGCCAGCAGCTTAGTGAAACAGGGAATCGGGGAGCTGTTTTTT. Its translation: CASSLVKQGIGELFF.